Below are 27 T cell receptor beta chains sequenced from a single sample in a study of CD8+ T cells in alopecia areata (dated by TCRdb to the late 2010s). Receptors were amplified or captured by the immunoSEQ multiplex PCR assay. RNA was extracted from all samples and reverse transcribed into cDNA, which served as template for TCR sequencing. TCRdb retrieved this table from immuneACCESS and kept in-frame rearrangements only. Not all clones are present; in checked studies, unresolved V genes account for under half, and no reason is known for the remainder. The sample has about 34,000 clones on record, 60% to 85% of them singletons. The ten top clones hold 19% of the sample. Sample: NKG2D-low CD8+ T cells sorted from blood. The cell subset or site label corresponds to: sorted CD8+ NKG2D-low blood T cells. All receptors come from a human donor with alopecia areata.

The chain recombines TRBV27 with TRBJ1-1; TRBD1 might be the D (5 bases). Germline V gene data show CDR1 as MNHEY and CDR2 as SMNVEV (reference sequence). The length of the CDR3 is 11 residues. The V gene lost 7 bases and the J gene lost 11 bases, with 14 bases spanning the gap. The CDR3 region is CASTTGTSAFF. DNA for the CDR3: TGTGCCAGCACCACCGGGACGAGTGCTTTCTTT.

The chain joins TRBV7-3 to TRBJ2-2; perhaps TRBD2 as D (7 bases). Trimming took off 5 bases at V and 4 bases at J, with 17 bases between the two ends. CDR1 SGHTA and CDR2 FQGTGA come from the germline V gene. This CDR3 comprises 16 residues. CDR3 sequence: CASSQTGGRGTGELFF. CDR3 DNA sequence: TGTGCCAGCAGCCAAACCGGGGGGCGCGGCACCGGGGAGCTGTTTTTT.

This clone was picked up a small number of times. The V call is TRBV4-2, the J call TRBJ1-6; D unclear. The CDR3 is 16 residues long. Trimming took off 5 bases at V and 9 bases at J, with 20 bases between the two ends. Germline CDR1 reads LGHNA; CDR2 reads YNFKEQ. CDR3 protein: CASSGGNFETSSPLHF. The DNA for the CDR3 is TGTGCCAGCAGCGGAGGGAACTTTGAAACGAGTTCACCCCTCCACTTT.

The J gene is TRBJ2-1, the V gene TRBV7-9; 9 nucleotides line up with TRBD2. The CDR3 is 15 amino acids. Germline trimming cut 4 bases from V and 7 bases from J; bases unmatched to any gene: 8. CDR1 is SEHNR, CDR2 FQNEAQ, per germline (reference sequence). This chain's CDR3 is CASSSREGSSNEQFF. CDR3 sequence (DNA): TGTGCCAGCAGCTCGCGGGAGGGGAGCTCGAATGAGCAGTTCTTC.

The genes are TRBV7-6 and TRBJ1-1, with TRBD1 as a possible D gene (5 bases). V shed 7 bases and J shed 0 bases, with 21 bases lying between them. The CDR3 contains 17 residues. CDR1 and CDR2 from the germline V gene are SGHVS and FNYEAQ. In DNA, the CDR3 is TGTGCCAGCACCAAGGACTCGGGGGAAGAAATGAACACTGAAGCTTTCTTT. As protein: CASTKDSGEEMNTEAFF.

The chain joins TRBV29-1 to TRBJ2-2, with 10 bases aligning to TRBD1. CDR1 and CDR2 from the germline V gene are SQVTM and ANQGSEA. The V segment lost 7 bases and the J segment 3 bases; nucleotides outside the gene matches: 5. The CDR3 sequence is 14 residues long. The CDR3 loop is CSARQGADTGELFF. The CDR3 DNA sequence: TGCAGCGCCAGACAGGGGGCCGACACCGGGGAGCTGTTTTTT.

The V and J genes are TRBV7-2 and TRBJ2-7; 8 bases match TRBD2. The J segment lost 4 bases and the V segment lost 2 bases, leaving 1 base of the junction unmatched. This CDR3 has 13 residues. Germline assignment: CDR1 SGHTA and CDR2 FQGNSA. CDR3: CASSLTGGYEQYF. CDR3 nucleotides: TGTGCCAGCAGCTTAACGGGGGGGTACGAGCAGTACTTC.

V gene TRBV7-2 combines with J gene TRBJ1-2; D uncertain. Germline V lookup: CDR1 SGHTA, CDR2 FQGNSA. Trimming took 1 base from V and 8 from J, leaving 14 bases between them. This CDR3 is built from 14 residues. The DNA of the CDR3 is TGTGCCAGCAGCTTAGTTTCCTCAAGCCAAGGCTACACCTTC. Its translation: CASSLVSSSQGYTF. The complete variable domain, with remaining parts taken from reference TRBV7-2 and TRBJ1-2, reads GAGVSQSPSNKVTEKGKDVELRCDPISGHTALYWYRQSLGQGLEFLIYFQGNSAPDKSGLPSDRFSAERTGGSVSTLTIQRTQQEDSAVYLCASSLVSSSQGYTFGSGTRLTVV.

The chain is built from TRBV29-1 and TRBJ1-1; the match to TRBD1 covers 8 bases. The CDR3 loop spans 13 amino acids. From germline, CDR1 is SQVTM and CDR2 ANQGSEA. V was clipped by 7 bases and J by 1 base; unmatched bases: 5. The CDR3 protein is CSADRGGNTEAFF. In nucleotides, the CDR3 is TGCAGCGCAGACAGGGGTGGGAACACTGAAGCTTTCTTT. Full variable domain (rest looked up from reference TRBV29-1 and TRBJ1-1): SAVISQKPSRDICQRGTSLTIQCQVDSQVTMMFWYRQQPGQSLTLIATANQGSEATYESGFVIDKFPISRPNLTFSTLTVSNMSPEDSSIYLCSADRGGNTEAFFGQGTRLTVV.

The chain links TRBV29-1 to TRBJ2-7; 7 bases are shared with TRBD1. After removal of 4 bases from V and 1 base from J, the junction contained 7 bases not matched to a gene. CDR3 length equals 14 residues. From germline, CDR1 is SQVTM and CDR2 ANQGSEA. CDR3 in amino acids: CSVVLPDRSYEQYF. CDR3 bases: TGCAGCGTTGTCCTTCCGGACAGGTCCTACGAGCAGTACTTC.

This chain connects TRBV5-1 to TRBJ2-7, with 9 bases matching TRBD1. Germline CDR1 is SGHRS and CDR2 is YFSETQ. The CDR3 runs 12 residues. V lost 0 bases, J lost 11 bases, and 3 bases stayed unmatched. CDR3 DNA: TGCGCCAGCAGCTTGGGGACAGGGGCGGAGTACTTC. Its protein is CASSLGTGAEYF.

This clone was seen only once. V and J are TRBV29-1 and TRBJ2-7; maybe TRBD1 (5 bases). This CDR3 has 15 residues. Germline CDR1 reads SQVTM; CDR2 reads ANQGSEA. Between the trimmed V and J ends, which lost 4 bases and 0 bases, there was a span of 16 bases. The CDR3 loop is CSVVLAGHSSYEQYF. Here the CDR3 DNA reads TGCAGCGTTGTTTTGGCTGGACACAGCTCCTACGAGCAGTACTTC.

The chain recombines TRBV13 with TRBJ2-1; the match to TRBD1 covers 9 bases. The ends lost 4 bases at V and 6 bases at J; junction bases unmatched: 7. The CDR3 spans 15 residues. The V gene's germline CDR1 is PRHDT and CDR2 FYEKMQ (reference sequence). CDR3 sequence (DNA): TGTGCCAGCAGCTCACCGCCGGGACAGGGCAATGAGCAGTTCTTC. Its translation is CASSSPPGQGNEQFF.

The chain has TRBV5-1 and TRBJ1-5; TRBD1 matches at 8 bases. Germline V gives CDR1 SGHRS, CDR2 YFSETQ. This CDR3 has 15 residues. J lost 2 bases, V lost 4 bases, and 5 bases had no gene match. The DNA for the CDR3 is TGCGCCAGCAGCATCGGACAGGGTGGCAATCAGCCCCAGCATTTT. Translating gives CASSIGQGGNQPQHF.

This chain uses TRBV5-6 with TRBJ1-2, with unresolved D. V shed 1 base and J shed 4 bases, with 8 bases lying between them. Germline CDR1 SGHDT, CDR2 YYEEEE. This CDR3 comprises 13 residues. The DNA of the CDR3 is TGTGCCAGCAGCTTGTCGGGCAGCTATGGCTACACCTTC. Encoded protein: CASSLSGSYGYTF. The whole variable domain, filled in from reference TRBV5-6 and TRBJ1-2, reads DAGVTQSPTHLIKTRGQQVTLRCSPKSGHDTVSWYQQALGQGPQFIFQYYEEEERQRGNFPDRFSGHQFPNYSSELNVNALLLGDSALYLCASSLSGSYGYTFGSGTRLTVV.

The chain combines TRBV7-8 with TRBJ2-5; 7 bases match TRBD2. The CDR3 sequence is 17 residues long. Trimming removed 5 bases from V and 1 base from J; junction bases left unmatched: 13. CDR1 is SGHVS and CDR2 is FQNEAQ in the germline V gene. In DNA form, the CDR3 reads TGTGCCAGCAGCCTTCAAGGAGGGCGGGAGATCCAAGAGACCCAGTACTTC. Protein: CASSLQGGREIQETQYF. The full variable domain, completed using reference TRBV7-8 and TRBJ2-5, is GAGVSQSPRYKVAKRGQDVALRCDPISGHVSLFWYQQALGQGPEFLTYFQNEAQLDKSGLPSDRFFAERPEGSVSTLKIQRTQQEDSAVYLCASSLQGGREIQETQYFGPGTRLLVL.

The gene calls are TRBV28 and TRBJ1-1; no reliable D call. The germline V gene encodes CDR1 MDHEN and CDR2 SYDVKM. Trimming took off 3 bases at V and 5 bases at J, with 10 bases between the two ends. CDR3 length equals 13 residues. In nucleotides, the CDR3 is TGTGCCAGCAGTTTTCGATCGTCGACTGAAGCTTTCTTT. This gives the protein CASSFRSSTEAFF.

The chain has TRBV25-1 and TRBJ2-5; D gene ambiguous. The CDR3 runs to 15 residues. V was cut by 5 bases and J by 4 bases, with 17 bases left in between. The germline V gene encodes CDR1 MGHDK and CDR2 SYGVNS. The CDR3 protein is CASSPTPGRGETQYF. As DNA, the CDR3 is TGTGCCAGCAGTCCTACCCCTGGTAGAGGAGAGACCCAGTACTTC.

The gene calls are TRBV7-9 and TRBJ2-1; D call uncertain. V was shortened by 3 bases and J by 6 bases, with 9 bases between the two germline ends. The CDR3 consists of 13 residues. CDR1 and CDR2 (germline): SEHNR, FQNEAQ (reference sequence). CDR3 sequence reads: CASSLPFANEQFF. As DNA, the CDR3 is TGTGCCAGCAGCTTGCCCTTTGCCAATGAGCAGTTCTTC.

In this sample, this clone turned up once. The chain links TRBV6-5 to TRBJ2-3, with 8 positions matching TRBD2. The V gene end was trimmed by 2 bases and the J gene end by 3 bases; junction bases not matched to a gene: 4. Per the germline V gene, CDR1 is MNHEY and CDR2 is SVGAGI. The CDR3 has 15 residues. DNA for the CDR3: TGTGCCAGCAGTTACGTAATAGCGGGAACAGATACGCAGTATTTT. Translation gives CASSYVIAGTDTQYF.

V is TRBV27 and J is TRBJ1-5; 10 bases match TRBD1. The length of the CDR3 is 15 residues. The ends lost 5 bases at V and 5 bases at J; junction bases unmatched: 6. Germline loops: CDR1 MNHEY, CDR2 SMNVEV (reference sequence). The CDR3 bases are TGTGCCAGCAGTCCCCTGACAGGGGGCGATCAGCCCCAGCATTTT. Its translation: CASSPLTGGDQPQHF.

The rearrangement links TRBV2 to TRBJ2-1; D not resolved. The germline V gene has CDR1 SNHLY and CDR2 FYNNEI. There are 14 residues in the CDR3. V was trimmed by 2 bases and J by 0 bases, leaving 5 bases between them. CDR3 DNA: TGTGCCAGCAGTGAACTGAGCTCCTACAATGAGCAGTTCTTC. It yields the protein CASSELSSYNEQFF.

Notes on this clone: Other DNA sequences in the same sample also yield this CDR3. The rearrangement uses TRBV5-4 and TRBJ2-7; tentative D call: TRBD1 (5 bases). With 0 bases removed from V and 3 bases from J, the gap between germline ends came to 7 bases. Germline assignment: CDR1 SGHNT and CDR2 YYREEE (reference sequence). This CDR3 has 13 amino acids. The CDR3 here is CASSLDRSYEQYF. CDR3 DNA sequence: TGTGCCAGCAGCTTGGACAGGAGCTACGAGCAGTACTTC.

The chain recombines TRBV27 with TRBJ2-7; no reliable D call. V was trimmed by 4 bases and J by 4 bases, leaving 17 bases between them. CDR3 length equals 15 residues. CDR1 is MNHEY and CDR2 is SMNVEV in the germline V gene (reference sequence). CDR3 region: CASSYQLPDGYEQYF. For the CDR3, the DNA is TGTGCCAGCAGTTATCAACTCCCGGACGGGTACGAGCAGTACTTC.

This clone turned up a few times. The chain uses TRBV28 and TRBJ2-4; TRBD1 is a possible D gene (5 bases). The germline gives CDR1 MDHEN, CDR2 SYDVKM. The CDR3 runs to 13 residues. Between the trimmed V and J ends, which lost 5 bases and 8 bases, there was a span of 13 bases. DNA for the CDR3: TGTGCCAGCAGTCCCAGGGATAGGGACATTCAGTACTTC. It encodes CASSPRDRDIQYF.

V and J are TRBV29-1 and TRBJ2-7; 12 bases are shared with TRBD1. The V gene's germline CDR1 is SQVTM and CDR2 ANQGSEA. The CDR3 is made up of 15 amino acids. With V trimmed by 8 bases and J by 0 bases, 8 bases remained unmatched. The CDR3 region has the DNA TGCAGCCTAACCGGGACAGGGGGCCCCTCCTACGAGCAGTACTTC. Translated: CSLTGTGGPSYEQYF.

This sequence joins TRBV6-4 and TRBJ2-6; 10 positions match TRBD2. Losses at the gene ends were 2 bases for V and 0 bases for J; bases not matched to a gene: 7. Germline-derived CDR1 and CDR2 are MRHNA and SNTAGT. The CDR3 has 19 residues. CDR3 sequence (DNA): TGTGCCAGCAGTGACGCGTCTAGCGGGAGTTCCTCTGGGGCCAACGTCCTGACTTTC. Translating it yields CASSDASSGSSSGANVLTF.